One sample yielded the 9 T cell receptor beta chains listed below, sequenced in a study of STAT5B mutations in CD4+ large granular lymphocyte leukemia (dated by TCRdb to 2021 to 2024). Library construction relied on the immunoSEQ multiplex PCR assay. The source is immuneACCESS, and TCRdb retained only in-frame sequences with V and J called. Part of the clones is not carried over; for the studies checked, unresolved V genes explain less than half of this, and the remainder is unexplained. This sample lists about 40,000 clones; approximately 84% were detected once. The ten largest clones add up to about 0.38% of the sample. The sequencing sample was made of CD4+ T cells from blood buffy coats. Receptors originate from a human donor in good health.

V is TRBV9 and J is TRBJ2-1; D gene uncertain. Germline-derived CDR1 and CDR2 are SGDLS and YYNGEE. This CDR3 has 15 amino acids. Trimming stripped 0 bases from V and 6 bases from J, with 13 bases between. The DNA for the CDR3 is TGTGCCAGCAGCGTAGGTTCCCAGGACGGCAATGAGCAGTTCTTC. Amino acid sequence: CASSVGSQDGNEQFF.

The V call is TRBV6-1, the J call TRBJ2-7; a possible D gene is TRBD2 (6 bases). There are 13 residues in the CDR3. V lost 6 bases and J 5 bases, leaving 14 bases between the germline ends. Germline CDR1 is MNHNS and CDR2 is SASEGT. The CDR3 DNA follows: TGTGCCAGCAGGGAGGGTTGGGACGACGAGCAGTACTTC. Amino acids: CASREGWDDEQYF.

CDR3 sequence: CSVDRPAGDTTNTGELFF. In DNA form, the CDR3 reads TGCAGCGTTGATCGGCCAGCGGGAGATACCACGAACACCGGGGAGCTGTTTTTT. V gene TRBV29-1 combines with J gene TRBJ2-2; 8 positions match TRBD2. CDR3 length equals 18 residues. The ends lost 3 bases at V and 0 bases at J; junction bases unmatched: 12. Germline V lookup: CDR1 SQVTM, CDR2 ANQGSEA.

The rearrangement joins TRBV7-2 to TRBJ2-7; TRBD1 might be the D (5 bases). The germline V and J ends were trimmed by 6 bases and 1 base, with 10 bases remaining between them. CDR3 length: 13 amino acids. Germline V gene sequence: CDR1 SGHTA, CDR2 FQGNSA. CDR3 loop: CASSRQISYEQYF. CDR3 coding DNA: TGTGCCAGCAGTCGACAGATTTCCTACGAGCAGTACTTC.

V and J are TRBV7-8 and TRBJ2-3; TRBD1 matches 7 bases. The CDR3 sequence is 13 residues long. Germline trimming cut 8 bases from V and 12 bases from J; bases unmatched to any gene: 14. CDR1 and CDR2 from the germline V gene are SGHVS and FQNEAQ. CDR3 in DNA: TGTGCCAGCCAAAAAAGTGACAGGGCATCACAGTATTTT. Its translation is CASQKSDRASQYF.

The V call is TRBV25-1, the J call TRBJ1-5; D might be TRBD1 (6 bases). V was shortened by 3 bases and J by 4 bases, with 13 bases between the two germline ends. Germline assignment: CDR1 MGHDK and CDR2 SYGVNS. The CDR3 covers 15 residues. The CDR3, as DNA: TGTGCCAGCAGTGACCCCGGGACACCGAATCAGCCCCAGCATTTT. Its protein is CASSDPGTPNQPQHF.

V gene TRBV29-1 combines with J gene TRBJ2-7, with 7 bases identical to TRBD1. Germline values: CDR1 SQVTM, CDR2 ANQGSEA. CDR3 length equals 12 residues. Losses at the gene ends were 7 bases for V and 4 bases for J; bases not matched to a gene: 7. The CDR3 DNA sequence: TGCAGCGCCGGGGACAGCGTATACGAGCAGTACTTC. Translated, it gives CSAGDSVYEQYF.

This chain joins TRBV6-1 and TRBJ1-4; 7 nucleotides agree with TRBD1. The CDR3 extends over 15 amino acids. Germline lookup yields CDR1 MNHNS and CDR2 SASEGT. Trimming at V came to 5 bases and at J to 6 bases, leaving 9 bases not matched to a gene. The CDR3 nucleotides are TGTGCCAGCAGTCGCCTGACAGGGAAAGATGAAAAACTGTTTTTT. It translates to CASSRLTGKDEKLFF.

The chain combines TRBV6-1 with TRBJ1-5; no firm D call. This CDR3 is 15 amino acids long. V lost 5 bases and J lost 2, with 13 bases in between. Germline values: CDR1 MNHNS, CDR2 SASEGT. In nucleotides, the CDR3 is TGTGCCAGCAGTACGTGGCGGGAGGGCAATCAGCCCCAGCATTTT. It translates to CASSTWREGNQPQHF.